One and the same sample provided the 25 T cell receptor beta chains below, sequenced in a study of shared clonotypes between healthy human individuals. Repertoires were generated with immunoSEQ multiplex PCR, while TCRdb's copy carries only in-frame clones and drops some. Counted here are millions of clones, around nine tenths occurring once; the ten biggest clones make up around 0.14%. The sequenced sample consisted of naive CD4+ T cells sorted from blood. The sample's subset: CD45RA+ positively selected. The receptors here all came from a man younger than 35 in good health.

This chain uses TRBV19 with TRBJ1-2, with 10 bases matching TRBD1. Unmatched junction bases numbered 4, after V lost 5 bases and J lost 4 bases. Germline CDR1 reads LNHDA; CDR2 reads SQIVND (reference sequence). The CDR3 extends over 14 amino acids. The CDR3 sequence is CASSSGTGVYGYTF. The DNA for the CDR3 is TGTGCCAGTAGTTCCGGGACAGGGGTCTATGGCTACACCTTC.

J is TRBJ1-3 and V is TRBV6-5; D is ambiguous. CDR3 length: 15 residues. The V and J ends lost 5 bases and 4 bases respectively, with 15 bases between them. CDR1 and CDR2 from the germline V gene are MNHEY and SVGAGI. CDR3 coding DNA: TGTGCCAGCAGTCTACTCGGCGACGGGGGAAACACCATATATTTT. Protein: CASSLLGDGGNTIYF.

V usage is TRBV7-3 and J usage is TRBJ1-6; D perhaps matches TRBD1 (6 bases). CDR1 SGHTA and CDR2 FQGTGA come from the germline V gene. V was pared by 5 bases and J by 13 bases, with 18 bases between. The CDR3 has 14 amino acids. The CDR3 nucleotides read TGTGCCAGCAGCCTCGCGGGGTGGGGGGCCCCCCTCCACTTT. Protein sequence: CASSLAGWGAPLHF.

The chain joins TRBV5-4 to TRBJ1-2; perhaps TRBD1 as D (5 bases). CDR3 length: 13 residues. Between the trimmed V and J ends, which lost 4 bases and 6 bases, there was a span of 13 bases. CDR1 is SGHNT, CDR2 YYREEE, per germline (reference sequence). The CDR3 reads CASSTRVINGYTF. The CDR3 DNA follows: TGTGCCAGCAGCACCAGGGTGATCAATGGCTACACCTTC.

The chain combines TRBV11-3 with TRBJ2-5; D may be TRBD2 (7 bases). V was trimmed by 8 bases and J by 5 bases, leaving 27 bases between them. Germline V gene sequence: CDR1 SGHNT, CDR2 YENEEA. CDR3 length: 17 amino acids. The CDR3 bases are TGTGCCAGCGCTAAGGGGGGGGCAGGAAAACCAGCGGAGACCCAGTACTTC. Translated: CASAKGGAGKPAETQYF.

In its sample, this clone was seen a few times. The chain recombines TRBV13 with TRBJ2-3, with 14 bases fitting TRBD2. Germline trimming cut 5 bases from V and 4 bases from J; bases unmatched to any gene: 8. The CDR3 sequence is 17 residues long. Germline values: CDR1 PRHDT, CDR2 FYEKMQ (reference sequence). CDR3 protein: CASSGVTSGRAPDTQYF. CDR3 in DNA: TGTGCCAGCAGCGGGGTGACTAGCGGGAGGGCCCCAGATACGCAGTATTTT.

The V and J genes are TRBV9 and TRBJ1-2; D might be TRBD1 (6 bases). Germline lookup yields CDR1 SGDLS and CDR2 YYNGEE. The CDR3 consists of 14 residues. The V end lost 4 bases, the J end lost 4 bases, and 14 bases lay between the germline ends. The CDR3 DNA sequence: TGTGCCAGCAGCCCCCAAGGGGGGCCCTATGGCTACACCTTC. It encodes CASSPQGGPYGYTF.

The chain employs TRBV7-9 and TRBJ1-5; D may be TRBD1 (5 bases). Germline lookup yields CDR1 SEHNR and CDR2 FQNEAQ (reference sequence). The V end was cut by 3 bases, the J end by 4 bases, with 10 bases between. The CDR3 runs to 14 residues. The CDR3 loop reads CASSFPGANQPQHF. In DNA form, the CDR3 reads TGTGCCAGCAGCTTTCCTGGGGCGAATCAGCCCCAGCATTTT.

V gene TRBV6-1 combines with J gene TRBJ2-7, with 10 bases matching TRBD2. CDR1 is MNHNS and CDR2 is SASEGT in the germline V gene. The ends lost 2 bases at V and 3 bases at J; junction bases unmatched: 4. The CDR3 covers 15 residues. The CDR3 DNA reads as TGTGCCAGCAGTGAACCAGCGGGGGGGCGCTACGAGCAGTACTTC. Translating gives CASSEPAGGRYEQYF.

As DNA, the CDR3 is TGTGCCAGCAGCCAACAGCACTCTGGGGCCAACGTCCTGACTTTC. Translation gives CASSQQHSGANVLTF. The chain has TRBV7-2 and TRBJ2-6; D not resolved. This CDR3 region has 15 residues. Trimming removed 5 bases from V and 0 bases from J, with 8 bases in between. Germline CDR1 and CDR2: SGHTA and FQGNSA.

The chain is built from TRBV7-2 and TRBJ2-7; 7 nucleotides agree with TRBD1. The CDR3 has 13 residues. The junction had 8 bases not matched to a gene; V was cut back by 6 bases and J by 6 bases. Germline CDR1 reads SGHTA; CDR2 reads FQGNSA. CDR3 sequence: CASRGQSIGEQYF. The CDR3 nucleotides are TGTGCCAGCAGGGGACAGTCCATCGGCGAGCAGTACTTC.

The chain combines TRBV19 with TRBJ2-5; D unresolved. The CDR3 runs to 15 residues. The V end lost 3 bases, the J end lost 1 base, and 12 bases lay between the germline ends. Germline CDR1 and CDR2: LNHDA and SQIVND (reference sequence). CDR3 coding DNA: TGTGCCAGTAGTATCGGACCTACGATCCAAGAGACCCAGTACTTC. It codes for CASSIGPTIQETQYF.

The gene calls are TRBV5-1 and TRBJ2-1; unclear D gene. The CDR3 covers 16 residues. Trimming left V 4 bases short and J 6 bases short, with 20 bases between. Germline V gene data show CDR1 as SGHRS and CDR2 as YFSETQ. CDR3 nucleotide sequence: TGCGCCAGCAGCCCGAGAACCACCTCATTCGGCAATGAGCAGTTCTTC. Its protein is CASSPRTTSFGNEQFF.

This chain connects TRBV10-3 to TRBJ1-2; 7 bases are a match to TRBD1. V trimming: 6 bases; J trimming: 5 bases; junction bases outside the gene matches: 6. The germline V gene encodes CDR1 ENHRY and CDR2 SYGVKD. The CDR3 spans 13 residues. The CDR3 region has the DNA TGTGCCATCAGCGGGGGGACAGTGTATGGCTACACCTTC. Its translation is CAISGGTVYGYTF.

The V gene is TRBV18, the J gene TRBJ2-3; D not certain. Trimming shortened V by 0 bases and J by 2 bases, and 9 bases separated the two germline ends. CDR1 and CDR2 from the germline V gene are KGHSH and LQKENI. The CDR3 totals 15 residues. CDR3 residues: CASSPPARDTDTQYF. The CDR3 bases are TGTGCCAGCTCACCACCCGCAAGAGACACAGATACGCAGTATTTT.

The chain joins TRBV6-4 to TRBJ2-5; D is unresolved. The CDR3 has 14 amino acids. Trimming cost V 2 bases and J 1 base, with 8 bases left between them. Germline V gene data show CDR1 as MRHNA and CDR2 as SNTAGT. CDR3 nucleotides: TGTGCCAGCAGTGACCTCTGCAGCCAAGAGACCCAGTACTTC. As protein: CASSDLCSQETQYF.

The CDR3 DNA reads TGTGCCACCAGCGGAATCAGGAACACCGGGGAGCTGTTTTTT. Its translation is CATSGIRNTGELFF. This chain connects TRBV15 to TRBJ2-2; D remains ambiguous. Germline V CDR1 and CDR2: LNHNV, YYDKDF (reference sequence). This CDR3 is 14 amino acids long. Trimming cost V 5 bases and J 1 base, with 8 bases left between them.

The V call is TRBV5-1, the J call TRBJ2-2, with D perhaps TRBD2 (7 bases). Germline V gives CDR1 SGHRS, CDR2 YFSETQ. The CDR3 is 14 amino acids. The ends were cut back, 10 bases at V and 5 bases at J, with 18 bases in the middle. The CDR3: CASRGGADTGELFF. The CDR3 DNA is TGCGCCTCTCGTGGGGGGGCCGATACCGGGGAGCTGTTTTTT. Full variable domain (remainder filled in from reference TRBV5-1 and TRBJ2-2): KAGVTQTPRYLIKTRGQQVTLSCSPISGHRSVSWYQQTPGQGLQFLFEYFSETQRNKGNFPGRFSGRQFSNSRSEMNVSTLELGDSALYLCASRGGADTGELFFGEGSRLTVL.

In the case of this clone: The junction shows a germline mismatch at one end, possibly a read error. This chain joins TRBV7-9 and TRBJ2-3; D remains unclear. Germline CDR1 is SEHNR and CDR2 is FQNEAQ (reference sequence). The CDR3 is made up of 9 amino acids. The CDR3 here is CASSLDDDF. DNA for the CDR3: TGTGCCAGCAGCTTAGATGATGATTTT.

The V call is TRBV6-6, the J call TRBJ2-1; 9 positions agree with TRBD2. With 6 bases clipped from V and 3 bases from J, the junction kept 6 bases outside the gene matches. CDR1 MNHNY and CDR2 SVGAGI come from the germline V gene (reference sequence). The length of the CDR3 is 15 residues. The CDR3 here is CASSPIAGVYNEQFF. The CDR3 region has the DNA TGTGCCAGCAGCCCAATAGCGGGAGTCTACAATGAGCAGTTCTTC.

J is TRBJ2-5 and V is TRBV29-1, with D possibly being TRBD1 (6 bases). In germline, CDR1 is SQVTM, CDR2 ANQGSEA. CDR3 size: 12 residues. The germline V and J ends were trimmed by 7 bases and 1 base, with 10 bases remaining between them. The CDR3 loop reads CSGGQLQETQYF. CDR3 nucleotides: TGCAGCGGTGGACAGCTCCAAGAGACCCAGTACTTC.

Regarding this clone: Different DNA sequences within this sample yield the same CDR3. The rearrangement uses TRBV7-2 and TRBJ1-2; D is ambiguous. The V end lost 0 bases, the J end lost 3 bases, and 2 bases lay between the germline ends. Looked up from germline, CDR1 is SGHTA and CDR2 is FQGNSA. This CDR3 has 12 amino acids. Here the CDR3 DNA reads TGTGCCAGCAGCTTAGCTTACTATGGCTACACCTTC. Residues: CASSLAYYGYTF.

This chain uses TRBV29-1 with TRBJ1-4; tentatively, D is TRBD1 (5 bases). Germline CDR1 reads SQVTM; CDR2 reads ANQGSEA. Deletions cut 6 bases from V and 6 bases from J, with 17 bases between. This CDR3 has 14 residues. CDR3 nucleotide sequence: TGCAGCGTCCGACGGGGGGGAGGGGATGAAAAACTGTTTTTT. Protein: CSVRRGGGDEKLFF.

The gene calls are TRBV9 and TRBJ2-2; D is unresolved. The germline gives CDR1 SGDLS, CDR2 YYNGEE. With 2 bases removed from V and 0 bases from J, the gap between germline ends came to 11 bases. The CDR3 extends over 16 amino acids. Written as DNA, the CDR3 is TGTGCCAGCAGCGTTGGGCGTCTGACGAACACCGGGGAGCTGTTTTTT. It encodes CASSVGRLTNTGELFF. Full variable domain (outside the CDR3, taken from reference TRBV9 and TRBJ2-2): DSGVTQTPKHLITATGQRVTLRCSPRSGDLSVYWYQQSLDQGLQFLIQYYNGEERAKGNILERFSAQQFPDLHSELNLSSLELGDSALYFCASSVGRLTNTGELFFGEGSRLTVL.

V and J are TRBV5-4 and TRBJ2-2; possibly TRBD1 for D (6 bases). The CDR3 runs 11 residues. V lost 10 bases to trimming and J lost 6 bases, with 10 bases between them. The V gene's germline CDR1 is SGHNT and CDR2 YYREEE (reference sequence). CDR3 region: CAGGQPGELFF. The CDR3 bases are TGTGCCGGAGGACAGCCCGGGGAGCTGTTTTTT.